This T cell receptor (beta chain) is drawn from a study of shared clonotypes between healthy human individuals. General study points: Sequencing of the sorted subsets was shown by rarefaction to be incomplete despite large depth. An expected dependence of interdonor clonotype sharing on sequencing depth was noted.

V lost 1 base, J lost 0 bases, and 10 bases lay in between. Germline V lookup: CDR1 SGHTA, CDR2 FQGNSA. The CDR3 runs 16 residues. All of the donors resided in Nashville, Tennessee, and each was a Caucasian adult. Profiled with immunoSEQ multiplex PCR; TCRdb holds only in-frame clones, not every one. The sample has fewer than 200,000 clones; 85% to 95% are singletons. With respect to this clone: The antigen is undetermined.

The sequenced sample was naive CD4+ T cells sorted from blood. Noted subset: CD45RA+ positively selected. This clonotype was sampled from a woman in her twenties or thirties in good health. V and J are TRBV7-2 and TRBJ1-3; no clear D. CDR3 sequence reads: CASSLVFDTSGNTIYF. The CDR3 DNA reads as TGTGCCAGCAGCTTAGTTTTCGACACCTCTGGAAACACCATATATTTT.